This T cell receptor (beta chain) was sequenced during a study of blood T cell repertoires in COVID-19. Study overall: Whether acute or convalescent, the COVID-19 samples came from the United States, Italy and Spain.

Generated by immunoSEQ multiplex PCR, the TCRdb table keeps only in-frame clones and is missing some. The table lists 250,000 or so clones, roughly 86% of them singletons. Trimming left V 3 bases short and J 0 bases short, with 6 bases between. The CDR3 has 14 residues. Germline V lookup: CDR1 LNHDA, CDR2 SQIVND (reference sequence). On this clone: Additional DNA sequences in this sample encode the identical CDR3.

Input material: peripheral blood. This chain uses TRBV19 with TRBJ2-4, with a tentative D call TRBD1 (5 bases). This TCR was recovered from a man aged 35-49 years with active or convalescent COVID-19. In nucleotides, the CDR3 is TGTGCCAGTAGTATTCAGGGAGCCAAAAACATTCAGTACTTC. It encodes CASSIQGAKNIQYF.